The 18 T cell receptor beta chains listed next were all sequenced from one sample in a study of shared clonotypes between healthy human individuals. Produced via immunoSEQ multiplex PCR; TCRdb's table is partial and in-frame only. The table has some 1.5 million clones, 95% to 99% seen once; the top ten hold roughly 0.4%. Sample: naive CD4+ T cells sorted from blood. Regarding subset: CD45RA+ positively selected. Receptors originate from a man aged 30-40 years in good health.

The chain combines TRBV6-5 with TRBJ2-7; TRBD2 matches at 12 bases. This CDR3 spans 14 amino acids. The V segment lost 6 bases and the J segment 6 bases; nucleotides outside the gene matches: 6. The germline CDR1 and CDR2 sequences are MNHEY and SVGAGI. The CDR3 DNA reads TGTGCCAGCAGCACGACTAGCGGGAGTACCGAGCAGTACTTC. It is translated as CASSTTSGSTEQYF.

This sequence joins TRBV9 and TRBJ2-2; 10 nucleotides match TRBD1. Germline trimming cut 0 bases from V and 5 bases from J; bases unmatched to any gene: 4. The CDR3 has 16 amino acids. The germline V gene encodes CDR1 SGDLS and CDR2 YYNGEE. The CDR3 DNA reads TGTGCCAGCAGCGTAGACGGGACAGGGGTGACCGGGGAGCTGTTTTTT. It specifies CASSVDGTGVTGELFF.

CDR3 in amino acids: CASSPLPNYYEQYF. The CDR3, as DNA: TGTGCCAGCTCACCCCTACCTAACTACTACGAGCAGTACTTC. This chain links TRBV18 with TRBJ2-7; D unresolved. CDR3 length: 14 residues. Germline CDR1 KGHSH, CDR2 LQKENI. V lost 3 bases and J 3 bases, leaving 12 bases between the germline ends.

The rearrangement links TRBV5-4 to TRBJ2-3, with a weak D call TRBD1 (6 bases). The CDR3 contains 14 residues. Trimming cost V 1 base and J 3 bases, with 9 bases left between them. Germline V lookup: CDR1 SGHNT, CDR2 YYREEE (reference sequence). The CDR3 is CASSLLQGTDTQYF. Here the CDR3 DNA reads TGTGCCAGCAGCTTGCTACAGGGTACAGATACGCAGTATTTT.

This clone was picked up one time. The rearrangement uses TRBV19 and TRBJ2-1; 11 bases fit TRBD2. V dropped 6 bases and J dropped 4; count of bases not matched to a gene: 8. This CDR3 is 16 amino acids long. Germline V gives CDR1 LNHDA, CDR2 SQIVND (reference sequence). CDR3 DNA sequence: TGTGCCAGTAGGAGATGGACTAGCGGGTCATACAATGAGCAGTTCTTC. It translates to CASRRWTSGSYNEQFF.

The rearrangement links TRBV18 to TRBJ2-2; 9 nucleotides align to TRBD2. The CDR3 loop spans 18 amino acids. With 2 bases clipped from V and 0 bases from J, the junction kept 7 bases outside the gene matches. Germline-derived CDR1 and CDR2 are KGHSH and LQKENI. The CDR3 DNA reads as TGTGCCAGCTCACCATCGACTAGCGGAAGATCGAACACCGGGGAGCTGTTTTTT. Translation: CASSPSTSGRSNTGELFF.

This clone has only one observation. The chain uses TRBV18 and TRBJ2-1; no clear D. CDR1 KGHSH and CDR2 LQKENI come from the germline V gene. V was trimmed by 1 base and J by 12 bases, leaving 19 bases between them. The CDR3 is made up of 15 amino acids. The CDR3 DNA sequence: TGTGCCAGCTCACCACTGTTAGGCCTGGGCCGAGGGCAGTTCTTC. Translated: CASSPLLGLGRGQFF.

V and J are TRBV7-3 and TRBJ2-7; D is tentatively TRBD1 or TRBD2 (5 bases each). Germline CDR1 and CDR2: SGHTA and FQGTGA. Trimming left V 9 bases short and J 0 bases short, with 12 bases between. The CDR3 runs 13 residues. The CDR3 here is CASGFGGSYEQYF. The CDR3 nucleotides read TGTGCCAGTGGCTTTGGGGGCTCCTACGAGCAGTACTTC.

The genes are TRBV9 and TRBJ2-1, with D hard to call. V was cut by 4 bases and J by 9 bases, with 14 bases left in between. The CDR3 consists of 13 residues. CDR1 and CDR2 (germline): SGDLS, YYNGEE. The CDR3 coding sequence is TGTGCCAGCAGCCTTACGAAGTCTGGTGAGCAGTTCTTC. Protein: CASSLTKSGEQFF.

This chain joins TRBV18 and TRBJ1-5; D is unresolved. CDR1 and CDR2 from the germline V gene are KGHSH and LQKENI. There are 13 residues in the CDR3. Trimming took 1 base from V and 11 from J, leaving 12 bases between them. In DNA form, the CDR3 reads TGTGCCAGCTCACCACTTGAGGGTGGGGCCCAGCATTTT. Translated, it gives CASSPLEGGAQHF. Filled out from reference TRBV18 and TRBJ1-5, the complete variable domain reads NAGVMQNPRHLVRRRGQEARLRCSPMKGHSHVYWYRQLPEEGLKFMVYLQKENIIDESGMPKERFSAEFPKEGPSILRIQQVVRGDSAAYFCASSPLEGGAQHFGDGTRLSIL.

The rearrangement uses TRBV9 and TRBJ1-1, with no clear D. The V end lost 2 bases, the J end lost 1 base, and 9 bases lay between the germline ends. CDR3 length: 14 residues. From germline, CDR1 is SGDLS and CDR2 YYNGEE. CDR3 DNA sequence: TGTGCCAGCAGCGTTTCAGGTCCGAACACTGAAGCTTTCTTT. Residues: CASSVSGPNTEAFF.

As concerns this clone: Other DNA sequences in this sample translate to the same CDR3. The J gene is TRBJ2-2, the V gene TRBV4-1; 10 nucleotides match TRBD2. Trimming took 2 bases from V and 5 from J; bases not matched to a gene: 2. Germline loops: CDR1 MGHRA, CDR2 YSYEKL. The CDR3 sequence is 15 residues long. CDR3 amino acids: CASSQLTSGTGELFF. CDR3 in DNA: TGCGCCAGCAGCCAATTGACTAGCGGGACCGGGGAGCTGTTTTTT.

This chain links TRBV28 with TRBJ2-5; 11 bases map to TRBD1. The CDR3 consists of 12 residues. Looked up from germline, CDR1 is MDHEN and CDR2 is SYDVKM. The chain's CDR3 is CEDRGRGETQYF. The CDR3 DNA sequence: TGTGAGGACAGGGGGCGCGGGGAGACCCAGTACTTC.

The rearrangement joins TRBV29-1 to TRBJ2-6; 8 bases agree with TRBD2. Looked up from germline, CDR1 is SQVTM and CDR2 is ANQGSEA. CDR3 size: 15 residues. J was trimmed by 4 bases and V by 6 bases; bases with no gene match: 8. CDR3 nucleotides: TGCAGCGTCCTCGCGGGGGGAACCGGGGCCAACGTCCTGACTTTC. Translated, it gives CSVLAGGTGANVLTF.

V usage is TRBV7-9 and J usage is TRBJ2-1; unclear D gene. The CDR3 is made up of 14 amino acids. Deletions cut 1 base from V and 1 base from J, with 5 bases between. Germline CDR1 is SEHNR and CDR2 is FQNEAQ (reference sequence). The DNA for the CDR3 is TGTGCCAGCAGCTTAGGCTGGTCCTACAATGAGCAGTTCTTC. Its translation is CASSLGWSYNEQFF.

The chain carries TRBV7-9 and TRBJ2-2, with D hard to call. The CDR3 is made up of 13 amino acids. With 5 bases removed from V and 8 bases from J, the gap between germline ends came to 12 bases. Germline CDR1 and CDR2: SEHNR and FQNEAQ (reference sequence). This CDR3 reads CASSPGPTGELFF. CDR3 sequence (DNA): TGTGCCAGCAGCCCCGGGCCGACTGGGGAGCTGTTTTTT.

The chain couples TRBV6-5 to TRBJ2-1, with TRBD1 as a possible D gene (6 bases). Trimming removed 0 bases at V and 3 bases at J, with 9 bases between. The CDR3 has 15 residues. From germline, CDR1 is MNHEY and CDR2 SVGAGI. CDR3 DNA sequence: TGTGCCAGCAGTTACTCGGTCAGGGGCTACAATGAGCAGTTCTTC. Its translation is CASSYSVRGYNEQFF.

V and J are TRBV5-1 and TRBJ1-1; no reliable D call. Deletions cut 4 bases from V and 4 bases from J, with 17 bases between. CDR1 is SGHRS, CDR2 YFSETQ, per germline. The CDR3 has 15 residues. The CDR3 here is CASSPISASSTEAFF. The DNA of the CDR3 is TGCGCCAGCAGCCCTATATCGGCGAGCTCCACTGAAGCTTTCTTT.